This T cell receptor beta chain was sequenced for a study of T cell responses to AZD1222 COVID-19 vaccine. The method was immunoSEQ multiplex PCR; TCRdb's version includes in-frame clones alone and lacks a portion of them. Here the sample spans approximately 150,000 clones, approximately 91% being singletons. As regards this clone: Its target is unknown.

Unmatched junction bases numbered 4, after V lost 0 bases and J lost 5 bases. The germline V gene has CDR1 WNHNN and CDR2 SYGVQD (reference sequence). The CDR3 extends over 15 amino acids. Study observations and caveats: In a largely white British group with more females than males, clonal diversity was possibly underestimated.

The chain has TRBV10-1 and TRBJ2-7; TRBD1 matches 10 bases. Sequencing used peripheral blood, obtained on day 0 of AZD1222 vaccination. This clonotype was obtained from an adult in good health. Written as DNA, the CDR3 is TGCGCCAGCAGTGAGTCGGGGGACAGGGGCAACGAGCAGTACTTC. Protein: CASSESGDRGNEQYF.